This T cell receptor beta chain comes out of a study of T cells after yellow fever vaccination. Via MiXCR, TCRdb re-called the 5' RACE reads, giving one row per CDR3 protein. The data show about 630,000 distinct CDR3 sequences, with more than 9% seen just once and about 15% held by the top ten. This clonotype was recorded many times. The antigen is undetermined. V lost 3 bases and J lost 2, with 7 bases in between. The CDR3 consists of 13 residues. Findings of the study overall: At under 97% for CD4 and roughly 87% for CD8, most primary-vaccination clones showed up again after the booster.

The chain employs TRBV12-3 or TRBV12-4 and TRBJ2-5; D is undetermined. Source: PBMCs, taken on the day of the yellow fever booster vaccination. The sequence came from a man younger than 40 who received the YFV17D yellow fever vaccine. This CDR3 reads CASSLWDQETQYF. The CDR3 DNA follows: TGTGCCAGCAGTTTGTGGGATCAAGAGACCCAGTACTTC.